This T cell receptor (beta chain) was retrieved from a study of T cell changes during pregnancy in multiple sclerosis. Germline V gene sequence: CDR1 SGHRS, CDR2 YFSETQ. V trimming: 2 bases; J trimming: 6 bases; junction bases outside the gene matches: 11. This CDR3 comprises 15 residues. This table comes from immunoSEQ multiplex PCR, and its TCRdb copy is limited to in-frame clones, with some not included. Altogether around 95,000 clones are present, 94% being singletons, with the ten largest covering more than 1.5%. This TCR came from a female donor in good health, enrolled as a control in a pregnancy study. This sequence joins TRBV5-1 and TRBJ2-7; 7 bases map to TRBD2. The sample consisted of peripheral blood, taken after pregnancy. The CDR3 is CASSFMGGSASEQYF. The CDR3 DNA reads TGCGCCAGCAGCTTCATGGGCGGGAGCGCGTCCGAGCAGTACTTC.